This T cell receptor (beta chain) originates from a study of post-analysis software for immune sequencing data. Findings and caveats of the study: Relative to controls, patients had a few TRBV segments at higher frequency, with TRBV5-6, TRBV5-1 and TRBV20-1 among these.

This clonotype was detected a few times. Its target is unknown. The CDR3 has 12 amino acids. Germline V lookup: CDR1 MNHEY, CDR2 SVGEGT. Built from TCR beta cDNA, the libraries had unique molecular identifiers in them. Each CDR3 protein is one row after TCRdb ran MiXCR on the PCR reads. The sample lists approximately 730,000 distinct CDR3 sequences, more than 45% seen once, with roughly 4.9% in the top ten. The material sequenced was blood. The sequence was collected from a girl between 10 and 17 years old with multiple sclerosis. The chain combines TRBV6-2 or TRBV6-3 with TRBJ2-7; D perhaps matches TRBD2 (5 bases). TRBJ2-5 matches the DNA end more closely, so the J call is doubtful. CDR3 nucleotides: TGTGCCAGCAGTTATGGACTCCGGACCCAGTACTTC. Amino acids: CASSYGLRTQYF.